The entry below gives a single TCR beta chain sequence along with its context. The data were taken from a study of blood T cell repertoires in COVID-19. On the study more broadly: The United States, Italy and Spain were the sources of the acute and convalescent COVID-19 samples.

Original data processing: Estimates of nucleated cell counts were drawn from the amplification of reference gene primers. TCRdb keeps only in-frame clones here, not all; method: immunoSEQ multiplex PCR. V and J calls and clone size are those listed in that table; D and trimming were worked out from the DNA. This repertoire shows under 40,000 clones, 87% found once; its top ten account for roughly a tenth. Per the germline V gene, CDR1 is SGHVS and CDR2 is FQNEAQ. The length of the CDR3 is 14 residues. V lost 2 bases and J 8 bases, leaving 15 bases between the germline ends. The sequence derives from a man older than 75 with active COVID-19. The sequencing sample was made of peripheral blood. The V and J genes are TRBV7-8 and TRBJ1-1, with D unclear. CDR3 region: CASSLNRRREEAFF. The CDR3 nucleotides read TGTGCCAGCAGCTTAAATCGTCGCCGGGAGGAAGCTTTCTTT.